A single sample is the source of the 25 T cell receptor beta chains below, sequenced in a study of CD8 T cells in Susac syndrome. Random-hexamer reverse transcription was applied to roughly 0.45 to 1 ug RNA. Using its own MiXCR run on the immunoSEQ multiplex PCR reads, TCRdb lists one record per CDR3 protein. The sample has 150,000 to 180,000 distinct CDR3 sequences, 85% to 95% seen once. Specimen: CD4+ T cells from PBMCs. The receptor source for this set is a human donor with Susac syndrome.

The rearrangement joins TRBV29-1 to TRBJ2-4, with TRBD2 identical over 8 bases. V shed 6 bases and J 5 bases; nucleotides not matched to a gene: 12. Germline V gene sequence: CDR1 SQVTM, CDR2 ANQGSEA. The CDR3 totals 15 residues. The CDR3 loop reads CSVRSGGHGENIQYF. CDR3 nucleotide sequence: TGCAGCGTAAGGAGCGGGGGCCATGGGGAAAACATTCAGTACTTC.

The V and J genes are TRBV29-1 and TRBJ1-3; D is unclear. The CDR3 extends over 13 amino acids. V lost 6 bases, J lost 2 bases, and 11 bases lay in between. Per the germline V gene, CDR1 is SQVTM and CDR2 is ANQGSEA. In DNA form, the CDR3 reads TGCAGCGTAATAGAGCAGACTGGAAACACCATATATTTT. It specifies CSVIEQTGNTIYF.

The CDR3 nucleotides read TGTGCCAGCAGCTTTCGACCCAAACTCACTGAAGCTTTCTTT. Translating gives CASSFRPKLTEAFF. V usage is TRBV13 and J usage is TRBJ1-1; D call uncertain. The V end was cut by 3 bases, the J end by 4 bases, with 12 bases between. Germline V lookup: CDR1 PRHDT, CDR2 FYEKMQ (reference sequence). CDR3 size: 14 residues.

In DNA, the CDR3 is TGTGCCAGCTCACCACAGGCTAGCGGGATCACCGGGGAGCTGTTTTTT. It yields the protein CASSPQASGITGELFF. The chain joins TRBV18 to TRBJ2-2, with TRBD2 matching 9 bases. Trimming cost V 1 base and J 4 bases; bases outside gene matches: 4. The CDR3 covers 16 residues. Per the germline V gene, CDR1 is KGHSH and CDR2 is LQKENI.

CDR3 protein: CASSPTYGNNEQFF. The CDR3, as DNA: TGTGCCAGCAGCCCGACGTACGGTAACAATGAGCAGTTCTTC. V usage is TRBV3-1 and J usage is TRBJ2-1; D remains ambiguous. V gave up 4 bases and J gave up 5 bases, with 12 bases separating them. The V gene's germline CDR1 is LGHDT and CDR2 YNNKEL (reference sequence). The CDR3 covers 14 residues.

This chain connects TRBV5-1 to TRBJ1-2, with TRBD1 as a possible D gene (5 bases). Trimming pared 3 bases from V and 4 bases from J, leaving 10 bases between. The CDR3 length is 13 residues. Germline V lookup: CDR1 SGHRS, CDR2 YFSETQ. The chain's CDR3 is CASSSPGTYGYTF. CDR3 nucleotides: TGCGCCAGCAGCTCACCAGGGACCTATGGCTACACCTTC.

This rearrangement joins TRBV3-1 to TRBJ2-1; perhaps TRBD1 as D (6 bases). The CDR3 runs 15 residues. Germline assignment: CDR1 LGHDT and CDR2 YNNKEL (reference sequence). Trimming removed 1 base from V and 3 bases from J, with 10 bases in between. CDR3 nucleotide sequence: TGTGCCAGCAGCCAAGGGAAAGGGGGCTACAATGAGCAGTTCTTC. It translates to CASSQGKGGYNEQFF.

This CDR3 is CASSQDKLSYNEQFF. The CDR3 nucleotides read TGCGCCAGCAGCCAAGATAAGCTCTCCTACAATGAGCAGTTCTTC. The chain couples TRBV4-3 to TRBJ2-1; no definite D call. The CDR3 has 15 residues. V lost 0 bases, J lost 0 bases, and 6 bases lay in between. Per the germline V gene, CDR1 is LGHNA and CDR2 is YSLEER.

This sequence joins TRBV9 and TRBJ2-3, with 11 bases identical to TRBD2. The V gene end was trimmed by 3 bases and the J gene end by 3 bases; junction bases not matched to a gene: 3. This CDR3 has 15 amino acids. CDR1 is SGDLS, CDR2 YYNGEE, per germline. Here the CDR3 reads CASSARLAGTDTQYF. For the CDR3, the DNA is TGTGCCAGCAGCGCGCGACTAGCGGGGACAGATACGCAGTATTTT.

The J gene is TRBJ2-4, the V gene TRBV20-1; the match to TRBD1 covers 9 bases. The V gene end was trimmed by 5 bases and the J gene end by 7 bases; junction bases not matched to a gene: 9. Germline V gene lookup returns CDR1 DFQATT and CDR2 SNEGSKA (reference sequence). The CDR3 spans 14 residues. CDR3 coding DNA: TGCAGTGCTGACAGGGGGGGTTTGAAGAACATTCAGTACTTC. Its translation is CSADRGGLKNIQYF.

The gene calls are TRBV20-1 and TRBJ2-7, with D possibly matching TRBD1 (6 bases). The CDR3 covers 13 residues. V shed 2 bases and J shed 5 bases, with 13 bases lying between them. The germline V gene has CDR1 DFQATT and CDR2 SNEGSKA (reference sequence). CDR3 sequence: CSARSGTLNEQYF. In DNA, the CDR3 is TGCAGTGCTAGATCCGGGACACTCAACGAGCAGTACTTC.

The chain is built from TRBV20-1 and TRBJ2-1; 8 bases line up with TRBD1. The CDR3 consists of 12 residues. Germline V lookup: CDR1 DFQATT, CDR2 SNEGSKA (reference sequence). Losses at the gene ends were 6 bases for V and 7 bases for J; bases not matched to a gene: 5. This CDR3 is CSAPDRANEQFF. CDR3 nucleotide sequence: TGCAGTGCACCGGACAGGGCGAATGAGCAGTTCTTC.

This sequence joins TRBV5-6 and TRBJ2-1; 11 bases agree with TRBD2. V lost 0 bases, J lost 1 base, and 3 bases stayed unmatched. Per the germline V gene, CDR1 is SGHDT and CDR2 is YYEEEE. The CDR3 runs to 17 residues. CDR3 bases: TGTGCCAGCAGCTTGGGACTAGCGGGGATTTCCTACAATGAGCAGTTCTTC. This translates into CASSLGLAGISYNEQFF.

The genes are TRBV4-1 and TRBJ2-7; D possibly corresponds to TRBD2 (5 bases). The CDR3 is 15 residues long. The ends were cut back, 4 bases at V and 3 bases at J, with 16 bases in the middle. CDR1 and CDR2 from the germline V gene are MGHRA and YSYEKL. CDR3 bases: TGCGCCAGCAGCCCTAGGGCGGAAGAGGGCTACGAGCAGTACTTC. Encoded protein: CASSPRAEEGYEQYF.

The V and J genes are TRBV12-3 or TRBV12-4 and TRBJ2-1, with D unclear. This CDR3 is 14 amino acids long. Trimming stripped 6 bases from V and 0 bases from J, with 9 bases between. CDR3 residues: CASRSSRSYNEQFF. As DNA, the CDR3 is TGTGCCAGCAGGTCGTCCCGCTCCTACAATGAGCAGTTCTTC.

The V call is TRBV18, the J call TRBJ2-2, with D perhaps TRBD1 (5 bases). In germline, CDR1 is KGHSH, CDR2 LQKENI. Trimming stripped 0 bases from V and 6 bases from J, with 14 bases between. CDR3 length equals 16 residues. The CDR3 loop reads CASSPPTRAAPGELFF. In DNA, the CDR3 is TGTGCCAGCTCACCACCGACCAGGGCTGCCCCCGGGGAGCTGTTTTTT.

This clonotype was recorded only once. The J gene is TRBJ2-3, the V gene TRBV11-2; D is undetermined. The CDR3 spans 13 residues. V was trimmed by 2 bases and J by 2 bases, leaving 5 bases between them. Germline V gene data show CDR1 as SGHAT and CDR2 as FQNNGV. CDR3 region: CASSLPPTDTQYF. In nucleotides, the CDR3 is TGTGCCAGCAGCTTACCCCCCACAGATACGCAGTATTTT. The complete variable domain, with remaining parts taken from reference TRBV11-2 and TRBJ2-3, reads EAGVAQSPRYKIIEKRQSVAFWCNPISGHATLYWYQQILGQGPKLLIQFQNNGVVDDSQLPKDRFSAERLKGVDSTLKIQPAKLEDSAVYLCASSLPPTDTQYFGPGTRLTVL.

The table lists this clonotype with a count of one. V gene TRBV20-1 combines with J gene TRBJ1-6, with D possibly being TRBD1 (6 bases). Trimming stripped 3 bases from V and 5 bases from J, with 8 bases between. Germline V gives CDR1 DFQATT, CDR2 SNEGSKA (reference sequence). The CDR3 consists of 13 residues. The CDR3 nucleotides read TGCAGTGCTAGCAGGGGTAATAATTCACCCCTCCACTTT. It yields the protein CSASRGNNSPLHF.

V and J are TRBV3-1 and TRBJ2-7, with D unresolved. CDR3 length: 14 amino acids. From germline, CDR1 is LGHDT and CDR2 YNNKEL (reference sequence). Deletions cut 0 bases from V and 2 bases from J, with 8 bases between. The CDR3 DNA sequence: TGTGCCAGCAGCCAAGATCGCCAGGCCTACGAGCAGTACTTC. Amino acid sequence: CASSQDRQAYEQYF.

The chain employs TRBV9 and TRBJ1-1, with D unclear. Germline CDR1 and CDR2: SGDLS and YYNGEE. This CDR3 spans 16 amino acids. Trimming cost V 0 bases and J 1 base, with 13 bases left between them. CDR3 nucleotides: TGTGCCAGCAGCGTAGATTATAGCAGGACGAACACTGAAGCTTTCTTT. Translation: CASSVDYSRTNTEAFF.

This chain uses TRBV20-1 with TRBJ2-3; 9 bases map to TRBD2. The CDR3 runs to 13 residues. Germline CDR1 is DFQATT and CDR2 is SNEGSKA (reference sequence). CDR3 nucleotide sequence: TGCAGCTTCGGCGGGGGGGCCGGAGATACGCAGTATTTT. Its translation is CSFGGGAGDTQYF.

This clonotype was seen a single time. The V gene is TRBV20-1, the J gene TRBJ1-2; D is undetermined. Germline-derived CDR1 and CDR2 are DFQATT and SNEGSKA (reference sequence). The CDR3 spans 10 residues. V was trimmed by 4 bases and J by 5 bases, leaving 5 bases between them. This CDR3 reads CSATDYGYTF. CDR3 nucleotide sequence: TGCAGTGCTACCGATTATGGCTACACCTTC.

The chain combines TRBV7-2 with TRBJ2-6, with a possible D match to TRBD1 (6 bases). Germline CDR1 is SGHTA and CDR2 is FQGNSA. Trimming removed 3 bases from V and 4 bases from J, with 13 bases in between. The CDR3 is 16 residues long. CDR3 sequence reads: CASSLSGTTGANVLTF. CDR3 nucleotides: TGTGCCAGCAGCTTGTCCGGGACAACCGGGGCCAACGTCCTGACTTTC. The full variable domain, with the rest looked up from reference TRBV7-2 and TRBJ2-6, is GAGVSQSPSNKVTEKGKDVELRCDPISGHTALYWYRQSLGQGLEFLIYFQGNSAPDKSGLPSDRFSAERTGGSVSTLTIQRTQQEDSAVYLCASSLSGTTGANVLTFGAGSRLTVL.

Here the CDR3 DNA reads TGCAGTGCTAGAGCGGGCGGAGTATCCGGCGAGCAGTACTTC. Protein: CSARAGGVSGEQYF. This chain links TRBV20-1 with TRBJ2-7; D gene ambiguous. The germline V gene encodes CDR1 DFQATT and CDR2 SNEGSKA (reference sequence). The CDR3 is 14 residues long. The germline V and J ends were trimmed by 1 base and 6 bases, with 16 bases remaining between them.

The chain joins TRBV29-1 to TRBJ2-1; 8 bases agree with TRBD2. Trimming took 3 bases from V and 10 from J; bases not matched to a gene: 11. The CDR3 sequence is 14 residues long. CDR1 is SQVTM and CDR2 is ANQGSEA in the germline V gene. The CDR3 is CSVESAGGLGEQFF. CDR3 DNA: TGCAGCGTTGAGTCGGCGGGAGGTCTCGGGGAGCAGTTCTTC.